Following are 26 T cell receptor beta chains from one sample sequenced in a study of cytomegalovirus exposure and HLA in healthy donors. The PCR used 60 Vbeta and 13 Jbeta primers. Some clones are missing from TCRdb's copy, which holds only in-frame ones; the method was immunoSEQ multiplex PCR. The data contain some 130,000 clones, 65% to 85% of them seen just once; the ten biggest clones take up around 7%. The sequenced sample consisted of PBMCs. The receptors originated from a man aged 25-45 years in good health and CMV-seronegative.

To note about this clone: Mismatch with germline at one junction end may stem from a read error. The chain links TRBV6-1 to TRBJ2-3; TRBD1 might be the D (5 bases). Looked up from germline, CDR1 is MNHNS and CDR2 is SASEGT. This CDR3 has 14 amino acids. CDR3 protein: CASLPSLGRSGNSF. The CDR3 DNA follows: TGTGCCAGCCTCCCCAGTCTAGGGCGGTCAGGGAATTCTTTT.

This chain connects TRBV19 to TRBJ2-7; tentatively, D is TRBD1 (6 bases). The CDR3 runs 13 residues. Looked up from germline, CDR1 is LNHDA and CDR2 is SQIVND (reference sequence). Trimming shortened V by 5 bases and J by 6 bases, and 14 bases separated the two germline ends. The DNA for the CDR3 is TGTGCCAGTAGTTTAACACAGGGTAGCGAGCAGTACTTC. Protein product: CASSLTQGSEQYF.

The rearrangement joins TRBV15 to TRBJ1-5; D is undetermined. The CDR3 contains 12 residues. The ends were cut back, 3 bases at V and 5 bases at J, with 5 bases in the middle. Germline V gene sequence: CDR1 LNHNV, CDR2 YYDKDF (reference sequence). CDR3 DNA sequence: TGTGCCACCAGCAGCGGAGATCAGCCCCAGCATTTT. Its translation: CATSSGDQPQHF.

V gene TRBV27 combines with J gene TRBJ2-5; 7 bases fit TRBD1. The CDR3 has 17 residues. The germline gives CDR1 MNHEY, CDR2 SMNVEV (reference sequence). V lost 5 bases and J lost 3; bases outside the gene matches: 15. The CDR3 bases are TGTGCCAGCAGTCCGACAGGGCGAATTACAACGGAAGAGACCCAGTACTTC. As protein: CASSPTGRITTEETQYF.

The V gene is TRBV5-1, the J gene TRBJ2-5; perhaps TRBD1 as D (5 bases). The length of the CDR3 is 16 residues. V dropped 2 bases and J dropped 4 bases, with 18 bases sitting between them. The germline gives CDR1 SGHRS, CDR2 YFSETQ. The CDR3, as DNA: TGCGCCAGCAGCTTAACGTCCGCTGGGGCAGCAGAGACCCAGTACTTC. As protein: CASSLTSAGAAETQYF.

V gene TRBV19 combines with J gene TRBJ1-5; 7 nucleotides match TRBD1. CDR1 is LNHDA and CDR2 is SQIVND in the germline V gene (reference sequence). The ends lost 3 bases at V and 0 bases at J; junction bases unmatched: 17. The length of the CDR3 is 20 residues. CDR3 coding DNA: TGTGCCAGTAGTATCGGGCGGACAGGTCGGGCCGGCTATAGCAATCAGCCCCAGCATTTT. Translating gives CASSIGRTGRAGYSNQPQHF.

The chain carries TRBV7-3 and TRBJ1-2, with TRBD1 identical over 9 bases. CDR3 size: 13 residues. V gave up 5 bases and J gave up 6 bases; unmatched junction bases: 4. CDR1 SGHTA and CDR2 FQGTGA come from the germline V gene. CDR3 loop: CASSPGTGNGYTF. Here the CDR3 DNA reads TGTGCCAGCAGCCCCGGGACAGGGAATGGCTACACCTTC.

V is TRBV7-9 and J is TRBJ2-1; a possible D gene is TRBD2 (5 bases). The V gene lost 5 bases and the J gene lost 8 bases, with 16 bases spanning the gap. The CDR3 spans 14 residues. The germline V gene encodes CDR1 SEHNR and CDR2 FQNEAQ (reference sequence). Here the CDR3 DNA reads TGTGCCAGCAGCCCGGACCAGCGGAACGATGAGCAGTTCTTC. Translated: CASSPDQRNDEQFF.

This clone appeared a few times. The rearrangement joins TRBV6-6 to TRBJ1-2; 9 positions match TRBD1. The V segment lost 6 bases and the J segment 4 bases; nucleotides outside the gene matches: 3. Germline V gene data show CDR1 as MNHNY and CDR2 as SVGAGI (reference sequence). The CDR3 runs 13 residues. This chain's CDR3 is CASRQQGAYGYTF. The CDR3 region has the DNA TGTGCCAGCAGACAACAGGGGGCCTATGGCTACACCTTC.

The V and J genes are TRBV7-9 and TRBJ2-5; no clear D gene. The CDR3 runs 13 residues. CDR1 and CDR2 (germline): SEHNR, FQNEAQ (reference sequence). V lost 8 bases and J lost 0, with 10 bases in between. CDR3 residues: CASLRSYQETQYF. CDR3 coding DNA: TGTGCCAGCCTAAGATCGTACCAAGAGACCCAGTACTTC.

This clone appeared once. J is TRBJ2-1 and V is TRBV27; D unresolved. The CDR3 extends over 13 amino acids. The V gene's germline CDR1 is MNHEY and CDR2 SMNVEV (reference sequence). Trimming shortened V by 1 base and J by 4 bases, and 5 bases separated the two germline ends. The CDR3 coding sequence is TGTGCCAGCAGTTTATTCCTATACAATGAGCAGTTCTTC. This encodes CASSLFLYNEQFF.

The CDR3 here is CASSPRPVANEQFF. The CDR3 DNA is TGTGCCAGCAGCCCCCGCCCGGTCGCCAATGAGCAGTTCTTC. The chain joins TRBV7-3 to TRBJ2-1; D remains ambiguous. Deletions cut 5 bases from V and 6 bases from J, with 14 bases between. CDR3 length: 14 amino acids. From germline, CDR1 is SGHTA and CDR2 FQGTGA.

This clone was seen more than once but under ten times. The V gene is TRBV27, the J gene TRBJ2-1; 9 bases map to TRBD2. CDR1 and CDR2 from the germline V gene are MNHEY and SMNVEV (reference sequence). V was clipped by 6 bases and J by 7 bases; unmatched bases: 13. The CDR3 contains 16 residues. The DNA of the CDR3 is TGTGCCAGCAGCCGAAGGCGTGCGGGAGGGACGAATGAGCAGTTCTTC. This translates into CASSRRRAGGTNEQFF.

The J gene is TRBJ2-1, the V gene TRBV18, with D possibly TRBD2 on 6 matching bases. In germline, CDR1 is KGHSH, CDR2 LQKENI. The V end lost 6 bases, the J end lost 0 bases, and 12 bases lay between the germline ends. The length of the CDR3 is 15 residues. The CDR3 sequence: CASSTGGSSYNEQFF. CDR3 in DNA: TGTGCCAGCTCTACTGGAGGGAGCTCCTACAATGAGCAGTTCTTC.

The CDR3 reads CARTDHSNQPQHF. CDR3 bases: TGTGCCAGGACAGACCATAGCAATCAGCCCCAGCATTTT. V gene TRBV27 combines with J gene TRBJ1-5, with D possibly matching TRBD1 (5 bases). Germline V lookup: CDR1 MNHEY, CDR2 SMNVEV (reference sequence). The V end was cut by 9 bases, the J end by 0 bases, with 9 bases between. The CDR3 extends over 13 amino acids.

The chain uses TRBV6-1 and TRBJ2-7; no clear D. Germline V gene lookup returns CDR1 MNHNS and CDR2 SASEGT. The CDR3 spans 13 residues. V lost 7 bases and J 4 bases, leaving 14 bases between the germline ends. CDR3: CASTTGPWYEQYF. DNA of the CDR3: TGTGCCAGCACCACCGGTCCCTGGTACGAGCAGTACTTC.

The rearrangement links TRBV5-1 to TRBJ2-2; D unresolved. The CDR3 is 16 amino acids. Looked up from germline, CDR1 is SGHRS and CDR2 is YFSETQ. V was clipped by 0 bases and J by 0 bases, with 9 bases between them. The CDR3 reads CASSLDRVANTGELFF. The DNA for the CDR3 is TGCGCCAGCAGCTTGGATCGGGTCGCGAACACCGGGGAGCTGTTTTTT. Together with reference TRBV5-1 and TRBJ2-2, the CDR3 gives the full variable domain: KAGVTQTPRYLIKTRGQQVTLSCSPISGHRSVSWYQQTPGQGLQFLFEYFSETQRNKGNFPGRFSGRQFSNSRSEMNVSTLELGDSALYLCASSLDRVANTGELFFGEGSRLTVL.

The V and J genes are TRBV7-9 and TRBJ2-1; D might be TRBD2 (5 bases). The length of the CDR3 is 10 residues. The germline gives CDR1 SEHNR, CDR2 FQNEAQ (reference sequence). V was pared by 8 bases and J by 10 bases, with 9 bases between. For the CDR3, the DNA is TGTGCCAGCTGGGGAGAGGAGCAGTTCTTC. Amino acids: CASWGEEQFF.

Here the CDR3 DNA reads TGTGCCAGCTCACTGGGACAGGGGGGTACTGAAGCTTTCTTT. Its translation is CASSLGQGGTEAFF. The genes are TRBV18 and TRBJ1-1; 11 bases are a match to TRBD1. V was pared by 4 bases and J by 5 bases, with 3 bases of the junction left unmatched. From germline, CDR1 is KGHSH and CDR2 LQKENI. The CDR3 spans 14 residues.

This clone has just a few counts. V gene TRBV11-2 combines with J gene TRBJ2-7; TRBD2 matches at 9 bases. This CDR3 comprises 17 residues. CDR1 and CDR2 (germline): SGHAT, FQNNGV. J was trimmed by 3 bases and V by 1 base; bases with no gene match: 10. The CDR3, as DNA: TGTGCCAGCAGCTTAGTGGGCGGTAGCGGGAGCGGCTACGAGCAGTACTTC. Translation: CASSLVGGSGSGYEQYF. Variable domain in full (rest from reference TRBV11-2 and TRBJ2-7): EAGVAQSPRYKIIEKRQSVAFWCNPISGHATLYWYQQILGQGPKLLIQFQNNGVVDDSQLPKDRFSAERLKGVDSTLKIQPAKLEDSAVYLCASSLVGGSGSGYEQYFGPGTRLTVT.

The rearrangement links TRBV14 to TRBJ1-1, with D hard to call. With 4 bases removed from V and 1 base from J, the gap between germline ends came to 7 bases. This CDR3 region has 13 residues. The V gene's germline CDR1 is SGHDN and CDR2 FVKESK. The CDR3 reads CASSLLRNTEAFF. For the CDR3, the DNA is TGTGCCAGCAGCCTCCTCCGGAACACTGAAGCTTTCTTT.

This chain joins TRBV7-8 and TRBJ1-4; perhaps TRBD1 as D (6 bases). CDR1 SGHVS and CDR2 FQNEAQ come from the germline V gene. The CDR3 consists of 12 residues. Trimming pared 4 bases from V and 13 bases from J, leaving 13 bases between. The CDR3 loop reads CASSYYQGILFF. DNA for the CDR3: TGTGCCAGCAGCTACTATCAGGGGATACTGTTTTTT.

The CDR3 here is CASSPDPGTNHEQYF. CDR3 in DNA: TGTGCCAGCAGCCCAGACCCAGGCACCAACCACGAGCAGTACTTC. The chain recombines TRBV7-2 with TRBJ2-7, with no clear D. Trimming shortened V by 5 bases and J by 5 bases, and 19 bases separated the two germline ends. The CDR3 is 15 amino acids. Per germline, CDR1 SGHTA and CDR2 FQGNSA.

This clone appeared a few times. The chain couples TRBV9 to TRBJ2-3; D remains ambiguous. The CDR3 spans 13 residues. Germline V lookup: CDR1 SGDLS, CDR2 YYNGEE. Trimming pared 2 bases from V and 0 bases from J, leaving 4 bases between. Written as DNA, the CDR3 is TGTGCCAGCAGCGTGACTAGCACAGATACGCAGTATTTT. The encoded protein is CASSVTSTDTQYF.

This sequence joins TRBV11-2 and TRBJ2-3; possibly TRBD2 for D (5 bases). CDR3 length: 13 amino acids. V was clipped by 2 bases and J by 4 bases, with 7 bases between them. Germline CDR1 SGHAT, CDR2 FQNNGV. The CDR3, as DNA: TGTGCCAGCAGCTTATACGGGGCAGATACGCAGTATTTT. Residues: CASSLYGADTQYF.

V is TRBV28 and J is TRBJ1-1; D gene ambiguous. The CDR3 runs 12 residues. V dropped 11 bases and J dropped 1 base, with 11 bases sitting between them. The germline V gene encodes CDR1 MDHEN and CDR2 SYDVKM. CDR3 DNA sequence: TGTGCCTCCACTTCCACGAACACTGAAGCTTTCTTT. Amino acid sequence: CASTSTNTEAFF.